This T cell receptor beta chain derives from a study of identical twins. Study-wide results and caveats: Fewer insertions were carried by abundant cord blood beta clonotypes, but none was seen in memory repertoires.

Trimming cost V 2 bases and J 1 base, with 13 bases left between them. Looked up from germline, CDR1 is SGHTA and CDR2 is FQGNSA. The CDR3 is 16 amino acids. TCRdb passed the 5' RACE reads through MiXCR, listing each CDR3 protein once. The sample records about 570,000 distinct CDR3 sequences, around 9.6% being singletons. There are many counts of this clonotype. Its antigen remains unknown. In addition, the sample was reused for a study of yellow fever vaccine responses in identical twins.

Sequencing used PBMCs. The chain joins TRBV7-2 to TRBJ2-3, with D perhaps TRBD1 (6 bases). The receptor was derived from a young woman in good health. For the CDR3, the DNA is TGTGCCAGCAGCTTACGGGACACAAGCGGCACAGATACGCAGTATTTT. Its translation is CASSLRDTSGTDTQYF.